Below, 7 T cell receptor beta chains from the same sample are listed, as sequenced in a study of OX40 agonist ivuxolimab in advanced cancers. Sequenced by immunoSEQ multiplex PCR; TCRdb stores in-frame clones only, minus some. Of under 80,000 clones detected, about nine tenths appear once; the ten largest clones hold over 4%. Material: CD4+ or CD8+ T cells sorted from blood, obtained in a trial of the OX40 agonist ivuxolimab. These receptors were taken from an adult with an advanced solid tumor such as melanoma, head and neck, liver or kidney cancer.

This chain uses TRBV5-1 with TRBJ2-3, with TRBD2 as a possible D gene (5 bases). Germline V lookup: CDR1 SGHRS, CDR2 YFSETQ. V dropped 0 bases and J dropped 5 bases, with 10 bases sitting between them. The CDR3 contains 14 residues. Here the CDR3 DNA reads TGCGCCAGCAGCTTGGCCCTAGCCGTAGATACGCAGTATTTT. Amino acid sequence: CASSLALAVDTQYF.

The chain uses TRBV19 and TRBJ2-5; D unclear. V was trimmed by 5 bases and J by 5 bases, leaving 15 bases between them. The length of the CDR3 is 14 residues. Germline CDR1 reads LNHDA; CDR2 reads SQIVND (reference sequence). The CDR3 here is CASSSKTTPETQYF. The DNA for the CDR3 is TGTGCCAGTAGTTCAAAGACAACCCCGGAGACCCAGTACTTC.

The V call is TRBV7-9, the J call TRBJ1-4; D call uncertain. Germline-derived CDR1 and CDR2 are SEHNR and FQNEAQ (reference sequence). The germline V and J ends were trimmed by 6 bases and 4 bases, with 12 bases remaining between them. The CDR3 consists of 14 residues. In DNA form, the CDR3 reads TGTGCCAGCAGTATTGGGTCCGATAATGAAAAACTGTTTTTT. The encoded protein is CASSIGSDNEKLFF.

This sequence joins TRBV6-1 and TRBJ2-7; 10 nucleotides agree with TRBD1. This CDR3 is built from 16 residues. The germline V gene has CDR1 MNHNS and CDR2 SASEGT. The V and J ends lost 4 bases and 7 bases, in that order; junction bases with no gene match: 13. Written as DNA, the CDR3 is TGTGCCAGCAGTGCCGGACAGGGGGAGGGGTGGGTAGAGCAGTACTTC. Its protein product is CASSAGQGEGWVEQYF.

The rearrangement uses TRBV5-1 and TRBJ2-7; 7 bases fit TRBD2. Unmatched junction bases numbered 9, after V lost 3 bases and J lost 0 bases. CDR3 length: 16 residues. The germline CDR1 and CDR2 sequences are SGHRS and YFSETQ. For the CDR3, the DNA is TGCGCCAGCAGCTCCGCATCTGGCGGGAGCTCCTACGAGCAGTACTTC. It yields the protein CASSSASGGSSYEQYF. The variable domain in full, completed from reference TRBV5-1 and TRBJ2-7, reads KAGVTQTPRYLIKTRGQQVTLSCSPISGHRSVSWYQQTPGQGLQFLFEYFSETQRNKGNFPGRFSGRQFSNSRSEMNVSTLELGDSALYLCASSSASGGSSYEQYFGPGTRLTVT.

The rearrangement links TRBV7-2 to TRBJ2-1, with D maybe TRBD2 (5 bases). The CDR3 consists of 15 residues. Trimming cost V 7 bases and J 0 bases, with 13 bases left between them. Germline CDR1 SGHTA, CDR2 FQGNSA. CDR3 DNA sequence: TGTGCCAGCACCTCGGAGGCGGTCTCCTACAATGAGCAGTTCTTC. Its translation is CASTSEAVSYNEQFF.

The genes are TRBV11-1 and TRBJ2-1; TRBD1 aligns across 7 bases. CDR1 is SGHAT and CDR2 is FQDESV in the germline V gene (reference sequence). V lost 5 bases, J lost 4 bases, and 8 bases stayed unmatched. The CDR3 length is 15 residues. CDR3 nucleotide sequence: TGTGCCAGCAGCCCCCTCTGGACAGGTTACAATGAGCAGTTCTTC. Its translation is CASSPLWTGYNEQFF. Using reference TRBV11-1 and TRBJ2-1 for the parts outside the CDR3, the full variable domain is EAEVAQSPRYKITEKSQAVAFWCDPISGHATLYWYRQILGQGPELLVQFQDESVVDDSQLPKDRFSAERLKGVDSTLKIQPAELGDSAMYLCASSPLWTGYNEQFFGPGTRLTVL.